This is a list of T cell receptor beta chains from one sample in a study of cytomegalovirus exposure and HLA in healthy donors. This table comes from immunoSEQ multiplex PCR, and its TCRdb copy is limited to in-frame clones, with some not included. The table lists 75,000 to 90,000 clones, 90% to 96% of them singletons. The sequenced sample was PBMCs. These receptors all stem from a man aged 18 to 35 in good health and CMV-seropositive. Both conserved end residues are part of each CDR3. D genes are given only for firm matches. Only part of the rows carry a size: once, few, many, or a class if the clone is expanded.

CDR3,DNA,size,D,V,J
CASSQGAPGLTEAFF,TGCGCCAGCAGCCAAGGAGCGCCAGGGCTCACTGAAGCTTTCTTT,.,.,TRBV4-1,TRBJ1-1
CASMGQGSGNTIYF,TGTGCCAGCATGGGACAGGGATCTGGAAACACCATATATTTT,.,TRBD1,TRBV9,TRBJ1-3
CASSLGATGELFF,TGCGCCAGCAGCTTGGGCGCAACCGGGGAGCTGTTTTTT,.,.,TRBV5-1,TRBJ2-2
CSVRDRGAKNIQYF,TGCAGCGTCAGGGACAGAGGGGCCAAAAACATTCAGTACTTC,.,TRBD1,TRBV29-1,TRBJ2-4
CASSLATGGANVLTF,TGCGCCAGCAGCTTGGCCACGGGAGGGGCCAACGTCCTGACTTTC,.,.,TRBV5-1,TRBJ2-6
CASRQAGGSYEQYF,TGCGCCAGCCGCCAGGCGGGTGGGTCCTACGAGCAGTACTTC,.,.,TRBV5-1,TRBJ2-7
CASSLRHSGSNEQYF,TGTGCCAGCAGTCTGCGGCACAGCGGCTCGAACGAGCAGTACTTC,.,.,TRBV27,TRBJ2-7
CASSERRVTGELFF,TGTGCCAGCAGTGAAAGGAGAGTCACCGGGGAGCTGTTTTTT,.,.,TRBV6-1,TRBJ2-2
CASRSSYEQYF,TGTGCCAGCAGGTCATCCTACGAGCAGTACTTC,.,.,TRBV6-5,TRBJ2-7
CASSSTGNTGELFF,TGTGCCAGCTCATCGACAGGGAACACCGGGGAGCTGTTTTTT,.,.,TRBV18,TRBJ2-2
CASSPGFNQPQHF,TGTGCCAGCAGCCCAGGTTTCAATCAGCCCCAGCATTTT,.,.,TRBV14,TRBJ1-5
CASSSLGTGDTEAFF,TGTGCCAGCAGCTCCCTGGGGACGGGGGACACTGAAGCTTTCTTT,.,.,TRBV21-1,TRBJ1-1
CASSPQGSAGGGEQYF,TGTGCTAGCAGCCCCCAGGGGTCAGCGGGAGGCGGGGAGCAGTACTTC,.,TRBD2,TRBV7-7,TRBJ2-7
CASSLGTIVFSGNTIYF,TGCGCCAGCAGCTTGGGTACTATTGTGTTCTCTGGAAACACCATATATTTT,.,.,TRBV5-1,TRBJ1-3
CASAVTSVGTGELFF,TGTGCCAGCGCTGTGACTAGCGTTGGCACCGGGGAGCTGTTTTTT,.,TRBD2,TRBV28,TRBJ2-2
CASSSYPDRGGHEQYF,TGTGCCAGCAGTTCATACCCTGACAGGGGAGGCCACGAGCAGTACTTC,.,TRBD1,TRBV28,TRBJ2-7
CATSRGTEANTDTQYF,TGTGCCACCAGCAGGGGGACAGAGGCGAACACAGATACGCAGTATTTT,.,TRBD1,TRBV15,TRBJ2-3
CASSSTINTEAFF,TGTGCCAGTAGCTCGACAATTAACACTGAAGCTTTCTTT,.,.,TRBV19,TRBJ1-1
CASSQRSSSGVNEQYF,TGCGCCAGCAGCCAAAGATCTTCTAGCGGGGTCAACGAGCAGTACTTC,.,TRBD2,TRBV4-1,TRBJ2-7
CSVSILKPTVFSGANVLTF,TGCAGCGTGAGCATACTTAAGCCGACTGTCTTCTCTGGGGCCAACGTCCTGACTTTC,.,.,TRBV29-1,TRBJ2-6
CASSPRGVVVAAAGGADTQYF,TGTGCCAGCAGCCCCCGAGGGGTGGTAGTCGCCGCAGCGGGAGGGGCAGATACGCAGTATTTT,.,TRBD2,TRBV7-6,TRBJ2-3
CASSPGVSQGFYEQYF,TGTGCCAGCAGCCCCGGCGTTTCACAGGGCTTCTACGAGCAGTACTTC,.,.,TRBV11-1,TRBJ2-7
CASSSGTSGSFTQYF,TGTGCCAGCAGCTCCGGGACTAGCGGGAGTTTTACCCAGTACTTC,.,TRBD2,TRBV11-1,TRBJ2-5
CSTRGQGARNEQFF,TGCAGCACTCGGGGACAGGGGGCGAGGAATGAGCAGTTCTTC,.,TRBD1,TRBV29-1,TRBJ2-1
CASSRGLAVYEQYF,TGTGCCAGCAGCCGAGGGCTAGCGGTCTACGAGCAGTACTTC,.,TRBD2,TRBV7-2,TRBJ2-7
CTSSQEVWDRVSGYTF,TGCACCAGCAGCCAAGAAGTTTGGGACAGGGTCTCCGGCTACACCTTC,.,.,TRBV1,TRBJ1-2
CSVAGRVNTEAFF,TGCAGCGTTGCAGGGAGGGTGAACACTGAAGCTTTCTTT,.,.,TRBV29-1,TRBJ1-1
CASSLRGFGSYEQYF,TGTGCCAGCAGTCTTAGGGGCTTTGGATCCTACGAGCAGTACTTC,.,.,TRBV7-9,TRBJ2-7
CASSPRAQGGLEGYTF,TGTGCCAGCAGCCCCCGGGCACAGGGTGGATTGGAAGGCTACACCTTC,.,.,TRBV5-4,TRBJ1-2
CASSLSLAFPSEQYF,TGTGCCAGCAGCTTATCTCTAGCGTTTCCCTCGGAGCAGTACTTC,.,.,TRBV7-6,TRBJ2-7
CAAEDKYEQYF,TGTGCCGCCGAGGACAAATACGAGCAGTACTTC,.,.,TRBV30,TRBJ2-7
CALTGSGTEAFF,TGTGCCTTGACAGGGAGTGGCACTGAAGCTTTCTTT,.,TRBD1,TRBV30,TRBJ1-1
CAISDLGGEKLFF,TGTGCCATCAGTGACCTAGGAGGGGAAAAACTGTTTTTT,once,.,TRBV10-3,TRBJ1-4
CASSPGLTYEQYF,TGTGCCAGCTCACCGGGACTCACCTATGAGCAGTACTTC,.,.,TRBV18,TRBJ2-7
CAITPEAGRASGANVLTF,TGTGCCATCACCCCGGAGGCAGGTAGGGCCTCTGGGGCCAACGTCCTGACTTTC,.,.,TRBV10-3,TRBJ2-6